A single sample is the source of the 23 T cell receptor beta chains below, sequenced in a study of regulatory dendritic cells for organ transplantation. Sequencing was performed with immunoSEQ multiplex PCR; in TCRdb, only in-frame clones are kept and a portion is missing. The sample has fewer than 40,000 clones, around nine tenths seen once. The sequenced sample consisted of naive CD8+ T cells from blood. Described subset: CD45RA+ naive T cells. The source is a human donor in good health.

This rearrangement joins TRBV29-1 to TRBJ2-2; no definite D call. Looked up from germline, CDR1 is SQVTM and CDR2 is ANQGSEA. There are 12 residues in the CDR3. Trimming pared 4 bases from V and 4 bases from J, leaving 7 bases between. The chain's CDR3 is CSVVCPTGELFF. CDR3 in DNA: TGCAGCGTTGTGTGTCCCACCGGGGAGCTGTTTTTT.

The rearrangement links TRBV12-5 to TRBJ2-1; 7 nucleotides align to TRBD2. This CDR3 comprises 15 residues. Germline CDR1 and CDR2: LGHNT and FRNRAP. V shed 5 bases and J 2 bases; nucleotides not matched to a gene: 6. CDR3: CASGIGAGAYNEQFF. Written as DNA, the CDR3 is TGTGCTAGTGGTATAGGGGCGGGGGCCTACAATGAGCAGTTCTTC.

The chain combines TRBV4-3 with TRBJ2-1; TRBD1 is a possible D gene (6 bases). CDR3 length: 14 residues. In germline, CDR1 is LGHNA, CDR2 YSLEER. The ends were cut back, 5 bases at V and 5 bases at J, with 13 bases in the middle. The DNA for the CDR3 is TGCGCCAGCAGCGTAGGGCCAGGGGACAATGAGCAGTTCTTC. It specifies CASSVGPGDNEQFF.

Here the CDR3 reads CASSLWGGYYEQYF. The CDR3 DNA is TGTGCCAGCAGTTTATGGGGCGGATACTACGAGCAGTACTTC. The chain joins TRBV28 to TRBJ2-7; no definite D call. CDR1 MDHEN and CDR2 SYDVKM come from the germline V gene. This CDR3 spans 14 amino acids. V was shortened by 0 bases and J by 3 bases, with 9 bases between the two germline ends.

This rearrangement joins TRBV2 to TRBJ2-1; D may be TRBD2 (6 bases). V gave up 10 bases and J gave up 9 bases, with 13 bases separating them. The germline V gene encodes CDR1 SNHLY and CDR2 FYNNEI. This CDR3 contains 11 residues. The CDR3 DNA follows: TGTGCCACCCAGCGGAGGGGTGAGCAGTTCTTC. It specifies CATQRRGEQFF.

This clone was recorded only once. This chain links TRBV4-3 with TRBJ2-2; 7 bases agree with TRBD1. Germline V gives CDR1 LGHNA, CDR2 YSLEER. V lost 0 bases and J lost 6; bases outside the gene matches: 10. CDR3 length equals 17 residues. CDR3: CASSQDPGTVFAGELFF. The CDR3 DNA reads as TGCGCCAGCAGCCAAGATCCCGGGACAGTTTTTGCCGGGGAGCTGTTTTTT.

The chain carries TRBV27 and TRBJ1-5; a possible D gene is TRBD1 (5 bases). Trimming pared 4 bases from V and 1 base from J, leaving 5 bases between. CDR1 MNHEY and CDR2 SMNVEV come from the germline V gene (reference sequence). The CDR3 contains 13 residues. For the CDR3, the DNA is TGTGCCAGCAGTTGGGGGAGCAATCAGCCCCAGCATTTT. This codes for CASSWGSNQPQHF.

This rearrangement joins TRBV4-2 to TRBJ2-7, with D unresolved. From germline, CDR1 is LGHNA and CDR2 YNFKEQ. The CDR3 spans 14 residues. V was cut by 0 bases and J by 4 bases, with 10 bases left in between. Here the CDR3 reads CASSQEMKFYEQYF. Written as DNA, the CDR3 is TGTGCCAGCAGCCAAGAGATGAAGTTTTACGAGCAGTACTTC.

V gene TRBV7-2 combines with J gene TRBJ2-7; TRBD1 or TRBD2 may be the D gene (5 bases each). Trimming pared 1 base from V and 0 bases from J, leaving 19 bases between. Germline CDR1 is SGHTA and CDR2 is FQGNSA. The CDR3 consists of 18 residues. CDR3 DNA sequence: TGTGCCAGCAGCTTAGAAGGGGCGGGCCTCAGAATCTCCTACGAGCAGTACTTC. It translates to CASSLEGAGLRISYEQYF. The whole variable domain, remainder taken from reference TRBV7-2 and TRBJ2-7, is GAGVSQSPSNKVTEKGKDVELRCDPISGHTALYWYRQSLGQGLEFLIYFQGNSAPDKSGLPSDRFSAERTGGSVSTLTIQRTQQEDSAVYLCASSLEGAGLRISYEQYFGPGTRLTVT.

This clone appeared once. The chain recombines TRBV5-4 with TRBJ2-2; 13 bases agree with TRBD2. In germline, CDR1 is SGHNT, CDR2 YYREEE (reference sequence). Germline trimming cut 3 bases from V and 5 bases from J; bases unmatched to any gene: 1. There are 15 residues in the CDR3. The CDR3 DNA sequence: TGTGCCAGCAGCTCGACTAGCGGGAGGACCGGGGAGCTGTTTTTT. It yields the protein CASSSTSGRTGELFF. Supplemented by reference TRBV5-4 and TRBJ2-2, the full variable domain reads ETGVTQSPTHLIKTRGQQVTLRCSSQSGHNTVSWYQQALGQGPQFIFQYYREEENGRGNFPPRFSGLQFPNYSSELNVNALELDDSALYLCASSSTSGRTGELFFGEGSRLTVL.

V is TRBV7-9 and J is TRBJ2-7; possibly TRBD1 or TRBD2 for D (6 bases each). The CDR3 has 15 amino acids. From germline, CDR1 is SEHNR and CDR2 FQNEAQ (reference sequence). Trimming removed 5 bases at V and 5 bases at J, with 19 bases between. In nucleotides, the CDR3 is TGTGCCAGCAGCCCTCGCAGGGGCGGGAAGGACGAGCAGTACTTC. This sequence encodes CASSPRRGGKDEQYF.

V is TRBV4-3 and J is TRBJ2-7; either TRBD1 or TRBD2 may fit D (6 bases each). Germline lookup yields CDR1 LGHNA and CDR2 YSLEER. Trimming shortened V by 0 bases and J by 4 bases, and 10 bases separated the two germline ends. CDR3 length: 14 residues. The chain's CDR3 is CASSQDPGAYEQYF. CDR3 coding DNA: TGCGCCAGCAGCCAAGATCCGGGGGCGTACGAGCAGTACTTC.

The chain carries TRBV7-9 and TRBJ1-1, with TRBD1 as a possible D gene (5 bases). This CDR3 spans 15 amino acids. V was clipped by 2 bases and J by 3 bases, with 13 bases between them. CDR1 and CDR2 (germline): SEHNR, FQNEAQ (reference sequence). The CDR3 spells CASSLFEGIDTEAFF. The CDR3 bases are TGTGCCAGCAGCTTATTTGAGGGGATAGACACTGAAGCTTTCTTT. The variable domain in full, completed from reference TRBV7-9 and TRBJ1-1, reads DTGVSQNPRHKITKRGQNVTFRCDPISEHNRLYWYRQTLGQGPEFLTYFQNEAQLEKSRLLSDRFSAERPKGSFSTLEIQRTEQGDSAMYLCASSLFEGIDTEAFFGQGTRLTVV.

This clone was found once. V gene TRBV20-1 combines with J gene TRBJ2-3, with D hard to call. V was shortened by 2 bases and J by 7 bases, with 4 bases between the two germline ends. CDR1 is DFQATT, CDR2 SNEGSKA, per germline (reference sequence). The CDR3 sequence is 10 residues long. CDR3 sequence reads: CSARTNTQYF. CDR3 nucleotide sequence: TGCAGTGCTAGAACAAATACGCAGTATTTT.

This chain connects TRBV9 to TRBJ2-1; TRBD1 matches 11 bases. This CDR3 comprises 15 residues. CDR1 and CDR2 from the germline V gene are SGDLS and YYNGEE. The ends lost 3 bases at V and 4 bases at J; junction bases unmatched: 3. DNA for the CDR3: TGTGCCAGCAGCGAGGGGACAGGGGGTTACAATGAGCAGTTCTTC. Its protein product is CASSEGTGGYNEQFF.

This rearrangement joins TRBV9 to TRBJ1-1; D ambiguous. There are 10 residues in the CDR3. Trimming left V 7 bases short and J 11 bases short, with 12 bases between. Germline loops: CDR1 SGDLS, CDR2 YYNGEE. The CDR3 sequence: CASGPLGAFF. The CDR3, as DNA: TGTGCCAGCGGACCTCTCGGGGCTTTCTTT.

In nucleotides, the CDR3 is TGTGCCAGCACGTGGCGGGTTGGACCCTCCTACAATGAGCAGTTCTTC. This translates into CASTWRVGPSYNEQFF. The chain has TRBV28 and TRBJ2-1, with a possible D match to TRBD2 (5 bases). Per the germline V gene, CDR1 is MDHEN and CDR2 is SYDVKM. The V end lost 7 bases, the J end lost 0 bases, and 16 bases lay between the germline ends. The CDR3 is 16 amino acids.

CDR3 loop: CASSYSVYTLYGYTF. The CDR3 nucleotides are TGTGCCAGCAGTTACTCGGTATACACCCTCTATGGCTACACCTTC. The rearrangement uses TRBV6-5 and TRBJ1-2; D gene ambiguous. CDR1 and CDR2 (germline): MNHEY, SVGAGI. The CDR3 spans 15 residues. Trimming stripped 0 bases from V and 4 bases from J, with 12 bases between.

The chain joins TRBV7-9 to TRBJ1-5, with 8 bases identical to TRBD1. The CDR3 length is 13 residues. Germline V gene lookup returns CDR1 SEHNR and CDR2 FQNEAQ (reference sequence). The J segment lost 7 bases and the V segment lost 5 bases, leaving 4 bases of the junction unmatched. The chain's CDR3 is CASSVQGEQPQHF. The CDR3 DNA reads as TGTGCCAGCAGCGTACAGGGGGAACAGCCCCAGCATTTT.

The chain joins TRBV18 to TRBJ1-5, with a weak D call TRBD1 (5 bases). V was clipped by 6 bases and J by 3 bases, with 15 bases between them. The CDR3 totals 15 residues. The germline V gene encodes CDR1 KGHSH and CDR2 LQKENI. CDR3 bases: TGTGCCAGCTCCCCGGGGGGGGAGTACAATCAGCCCCAGCATTTT. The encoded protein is CASSPGGEYNQPQHF.

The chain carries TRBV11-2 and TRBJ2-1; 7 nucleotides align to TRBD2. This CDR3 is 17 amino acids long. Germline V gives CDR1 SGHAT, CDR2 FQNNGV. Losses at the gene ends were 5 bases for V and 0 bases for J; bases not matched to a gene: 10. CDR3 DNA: TGTGCCAGCAGCCCCCATAGCGGGCTCAGCTCCTACAATGAGCAGTTCTTC. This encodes CASSPHSGLSSYNEQFF.

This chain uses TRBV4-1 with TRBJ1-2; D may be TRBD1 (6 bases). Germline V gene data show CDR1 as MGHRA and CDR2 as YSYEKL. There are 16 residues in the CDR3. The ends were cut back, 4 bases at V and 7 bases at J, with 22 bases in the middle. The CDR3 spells CASSPSGGPPAGGYTF. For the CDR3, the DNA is TGCGCCAGCAGCCCTTCCGGGGGGCCACCTGCAGGTGGCTACACCTTC.

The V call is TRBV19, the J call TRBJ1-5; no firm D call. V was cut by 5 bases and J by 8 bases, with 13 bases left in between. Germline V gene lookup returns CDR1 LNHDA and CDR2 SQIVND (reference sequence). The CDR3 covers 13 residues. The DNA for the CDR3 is TGTGCCAGTAGTGAAGTGGATTGGGAGCCCCAGCATTTT. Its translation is CASSEVDWEPQHF.